This T cell receptor (beta chain) was profiled in a study of CD8 T cells in Susac syndrome. Germline V lookup: CDR1 MDHEN, CDR2 SYDVKM. V lost 4 bases and J lost 1, with 11 bases in between. The CDR3 length is 15 residues. Random hexamers were used to reverse transcribe 0.5 to 1 ug of RNA. TCRdb processed the immunoSEQ multiplex PCR reads anew with MiXCR; each CDR3 protein has one entry. The top ten clones hold around 0.53% of a sample with roughly 50,000 distinct CDR3 sequences, roughly 93% of them seen once. A word on this clonotype: What it recognizes is unknown.

General study results and limits: The study conceded that its TCR sequencing and HLA analysis involved relatively few individuals.

The clonotype comes from a human donor in good health. Sequencing used CD8+ T cells from PBMCs. The chain uses TRBV28 and TRBJ1-5, with TRBD1 as a possible D gene (5 bases). The CDR3 loop reads CASSSGGESNQPQHF. The CDR3 coding sequence is TGTGCCAGCAGTTCTGGAGGGGAGAGCAATCAGCCCCAGCATTTT.